This is a list of T cell receptor beta chains from one sample in a study of T cell repertoires in cytomegalovirus infection. TCRdb re-called the reads with MiXCR, one entry per CDR3 protein. The table shows some 300,000 distinct CDR3 sequences, with roughly 13% occurring only once. The sequenced material came from PBMCs. The source of these receptors is a human donor in good health (CMV status not recorded). Some clones in this sample may be carry-over from other donors' samples. CDR3s leave out the opening cysteine and the closing phenylalanine or tryptophan.

TRBV19	TRBJ1-4	ASSIMRGGRPEKLF
TRBV29-1	TRBJ2-2	SVGLPPTGELF
TRBV28	TRBJ1-5	AAGGGNQPQH
TRBV20-1	TRBJ2-3	SARPSAASTDTQY
TRBV20-1	TRBJ2-5	SATRETQY
TRBV7-3	TRBJ2-1	ASSSLGTDYNEQF
TRBV6-1	TRBJ1-2	ASTFGQWGYT
TRBV28	TRBJ2-7	ASSKRTPYEQY
TRBV7-2	TRBJ2-1	ASRQSSGSSYNEQF
TRBV27	TRBJ1-4	ASSYRPREKLF
TRBV7-9	TRBJ2-3	ASERGSTDTQY
TRBV5-1	TRBJ1-1	ASSLMGQGATEAF